This T cell receptor beta chain is from a study of T-cell reconstitution after alpha-beta-depleted transplantation in children. The length of the CDR3 is 16 residues. Looked up from germline, CDR1 is MNHEY and CDR2 is SVGEGT. V dropped 2 bases and J dropped 5; count of bases not matched to a gene: 10. This clonotype was seen only a few times. Researchers prepared the TCRbeta library using unique molecular identifiers, the study reports. Each CDR3 protein is one row after TCRdb ran MiXCR on the PCR reads. The data show roughly 300,000 distinct CDR3 sequences, 10% seen once. The source was PBMCs from the stem cell graft donor, collected from the stem cell graft. This chain links TRBV6-2 or TRBV6-3 with TRBJ2-3, with TRBD2 matching over 7 bases. This receptor was identified in a human donor who donated a stem cell graft to a child with acute lymphoblastic leukemia. The CDR3 loop reads CASSYGGEGLQDTQYF. The CDR3 bases are TGTGCCAGCAGTTACGGTGGGGAGGGGCTCCAAGATACGCAGTATTTT.